The 21 T cell receptor beta chains presented below share a single source sample, sequenced in a study of human T cells and chemical hapten exposure. A single record per CDR3 protein comes from TCRdb applying MiXCR to the RACE reads. Among under 100,000 distinct CDR3 sequences listed, 8.5% to 12% were seen once. As to time point: patch test 2, 6 weeks after DPC sensitization. Treatment noted: therapeutic diphenylcyclopropenone sensitization with weekly scalp DPC. Sequenced here: whole blood, sampled in connection with sensitization to the hapten diphenylcyclopropenone (DPC). The receptors shown here come from a woman aged 50 to 60 with alopecia areata. Some clones in this sample may be carry-over from other donors' samples.

V usage is TRBV19 and J usage is TRBJ2-4; 9 bases are a match to TRBD2. The J segment lost 0 bases and the V segment lost 3 bases, leaving 9 bases of the junction unmatched. CDR1 LNHDA and CDR2 SQIVND come from the germline V gene (reference sequence). The CDR3 length is 18 residues. The CDR3 bases are TGTGCCAGTAGTATCGTTCTAGCGGGAACTGGAGCCAAAAACATTCAGTACTTC. This translates into CASSIVLAGTGAKNIQYF.

The rearrangement links TRBV30 to TRBJ1-1; D unclear. V lost 0 bases, J lost 3 bases, and 8 bases lay in between. CDR1 GTSNPN and CDR2 SVGIG come from the germline V gene (reference sequence). There are 13 residues in the CDR3. CDR3 sequence: CAWSVTAYTEAFF. DNA of the CDR3: TGTGCCTGGAGTGTGACTGCATACACTGAAGCTTTCTTT.

In its sample, this clonotype was seen many times. CDR3 nucleotides: TGTGCCACCAGCAGAGTTCGGGAGAACACTGAAGCTTTCTTT. This codes for CATSRVRENTEAFF. The chain links TRBV15 to TRBJ1-1; no clear D. The CDR3 extends over 14 amino acids. Per germline, CDR1 LNHNV and CDR2 YYDKDF (reference sequence). The V gene lost 1 base and the J gene lost 1 base, with 7 bases spanning the gap. Full variable domain (remainder filled in from reference TRBV15 and TRBJ1-1): DAMVIQNPRYQVTQFGKPVTLSCSQTLNHNVMYWYQQKSSQAPKLLFHYYDKDFNNEADTPDNFQSRRPNTSFCFLDIRSPGLGDTAMYLCATSRVRENTEAFFGQGTRLTVV.

This chain uses TRBV27 with TRBJ2-3; a possible D gene is TRBD1 (5 bases). Germline V gene lookup returns CDR1 MNHEY and CDR2 SMNVEV (reference sequence). Trimming removed 1 base at V and 5 bases at J, with 13 bases between. The CDR3 length is 15 residues. The CDR3 DNA sequence: TGTGCCAGCAGTTTATTTATGCCAGGGCAAGATACGCAGTATTTT. This sequence encodes CASSLFMPGQDTQYF.

This clonotype was detected a few times. The CDR3 DNA sequence: TGTGCCACCAGCAGCTTACGAGGGAACAGGGTATACACCGGGGAGCTGTTTTTT. It codes for CATSSLRGNRVYTGELFF. V usage is TRBV15 and J usage is TRBJ2-2, with D tentatively TRBD1 (6 bases). Germline V lookup: CDR1 LNHNV, CDR2 YYDKDF (reference sequence). This CDR3 is 18 amino acids long. V was pared by 3 bases and J by 3 bases, with 20 bases between.

The sample holds one count of this clonotype. The gene calls are TRBV24-1 and TRBJ2-2, with TRBD2 identical over 10 bases. The junction had 11 bases not matched to a gene; V was cut back by 6 bases and J by 2 bases. Germline CDR1 and CDR2: KGHDR and SFDVKD. This CDR3 is 18 amino acids long. The CDR3 spells CATSRFGAGGQNTGELFF. The DNA of the CDR3 is TGTGCCACCAGTCGTTTCGGAGCGGGAGGGCAAAACACCGGGGAGCTGTTTTTT.

This clonotype was detected only a few times. The V gene is TRBV5-1, the J gene TRBJ1-1; the D gene is possibly TRBD1 (5 bases). Deletions cut 0 bases from V and 0 bases from J, with 15 bases between. The CDR3 length is 17 residues. CDR1 and CDR2 from the germline V gene are SGHRS and YFSETQ. CDR3 bases: TGCGCCAGCAGCTTGGATTTTAGGCGGGGGTTGAACACTGAAGCTTTCTTT. This sequence encodes CASSLDFRRGLNTEAFF.

V is TRBV6-6 and J is TRBJ2-2; D uncertain. The germline V and J ends were trimmed by 0 bases and 4 bases, with 9 bases remaining between them. This CDR3 has 15 residues. Germline CDR1 is MNHNY and CDR2 is SVGAGI (reference sequence). The DNA of the CDR3 is TGTGCCAGCAGTTACTCGATCCCCCGCACCGGGGAGCTGTTTTTT. Translated, it gives CASSYSIPRTGELFF.

The chain has TRBV20-1 and TRBJ1-1; maybe TRBD1 (6 bases). CDR1 is DFQATT and CDR2 is SNEGSKA in the germline V gene (reference sequence). The CDR3 contains 12 residues. The DNA of the CDR3 is TGCAGGTGCATGACAGGGAACACTGAAGCTTTCTTT. Translation gives CRCMTGNTEAFF.

V usage is TRBV29-1 and J usage is TRBJ2-7, with 9 bases aligning to TRBD1. The CDR3 totals 14 residues. V shed 7 bases, J shed 2 bases, and the junction held 9 bases outside the gene matches. From germline, CDR1 is SQVTM and CDR2 ANQGSEA. The CDR3 coding sequence is TGCAGCGCTTCGACCGGGACAGGGACCTACGAGCAGTACTTC. It translates to CSASTGTGTYEQYF.

The chain carries TRBV28 and TRBJ2-4, with D perhaps TRBD2 (5 bases). Germline V gives CDR1 MDHEN, CDR2 SYDVKM. This CDR3 comprises 17 residues. Trimming shortened V by 5 bases and J by 0 bases, and 17 bases separated the two germline ends. CDR3 coding DNA: TGTGCCAGCAGTACAGAACGGGGTTTCCTAGCCAAAAACATTCAGTACTTC. This translates into CASSTERGFLAKNIQYF. Full variable domain (outside the CDR3, taken from reference TRBV28 and TRBJ2-4): DVKVTQSSRYLVKRTGEKVFLECVQDMDHENMFWYRQDPGLGLRLIYFSYDVKMKEKGDIPEGYSVSREKKERFSLILESASTNQTSMYLCASSTERGFLAKNIQYFGAGTRLSVL.

In its sample, this clonotype was seen many times. J is TRBJ2-1 and V is TRBV6-5, with 11 bases aligning to TRBD2. CDR1 is MNHEY, CDR2 SVGAGI, per germline. Trimming took 5 bases from V and 6 from J; bases not matched to a gene: 6. This CDR3 comprises 15 residues. The CDR3 DNA is TGTGCCAGCAGTCTTAGCGGGAGGGGAGGCAATGAGCAGTTCTTC. Protein product: CASSLSGRGGNEQFF.

A few counts support this clonotype. The chain has TRBV4-3 and TRBJ2-4; the D is unclear. V was shortened by 0 bases and J by 3 bases, with 6 bases between the two germline ends. Germline V gene sequence: CDR1 LGHNA, CDR2 YSLEER. The CDR3 sequence is 14 residues long. The CDR3 coding sequence is TGCGCCAGCAGCCAAGATTCTTTCAAAAACATTCAGTACTTC. This translates into CASSQDSFKNIQYF.

In its sample, this clonotype was seen a few times. The chain joins TRBV3-1 to TRBJ1-2; no firm D call. The CDR3 consists of 15 residues. The V end lost 4 bases, the J end lost 4 bases, and 16 bases lay between the germline ends. The germline CDR1 and CDR2 sequences are LGHDT and YNNKEL (reference sequence). The CDR3 is CASSLRAGRLYGYTF. For the CDR3, the DNA is TGTGCCAGCAGCCTCCGGGCCGGGAGGCTCTATGGCTACACCTTC.

The chain is built from TRBV7-2 and TRBJ2-3; D perhaps matches TRBD1 (5 bases). Germline V lookup: CDR1 SGHTA, CDR2 FQGNSA. Trimming removed 7 bases from V and 6 bases from J, with 14 bases in between. The CDR3 sequence is 13 residues long. The CDR3 nucleotides are TGTGCCAGCACCCAGGGCCTAGAGGATACGCAGTATTTT. This codes for CASTQGLEDTQYF.

The genes are TRBV6-6 and TRBJ2-2, with unresolved D. The CDR3 has 14 amino acids. The V gene's germline CDR1 is MNHNY and CDR2 SVGAGI (reference sequence). V lost 4 bases and J lost 3, with 9 bases in between. DNA of the CDR3: TGTGCCAGCAGTTCAACTCGATACACCGGGGAGCTGTTTTTT. As protein: CASSSTRYTGELFF.

This clonotype was picked up a small number of times. The V gene is TRBV5-1, the J gene TRBJ2-2, with D tentatively TRBD1 or TRBD2 (5 bases each). CDR1 is SGHRS, CDR2 YFSETQ, per germline. V lost 1 base and J lost 0, with 13 bases in between. This CDR3 region has 17 residues. The CDR3 region has the DNA TGCGCCAGCAGCTTGTTTAGTCGGGGCACGAACACCGGGGAGCTGTTTTTT. Residues: CASSLFSRGTNTGELFF.

The chain joins TRBV18 to TRBJ1-1; 8 nucleotides agree with TRBD1. The length of the CDR3 is 15 residues. The trim removed 1 base at V and 0 bases at J, leaving 1 base unmatched. Germline V lookup: CDR1 KGHSH, CDR2 LQKENI. CDR3 nucleotide sequence: TGTGCCAGCTCACCACTGGACAGGGTGAACACTGAAGCTTTCTTT. It specifies CASSPLDRVNTEAFF.

V usage is TRBV5-5 and J usage is TRBJ1-5; TRBD1 might be the D (5 bases). This CDR3 is built from 15 residues. Germline values: CDR1 SGHKS, CDR2 YYEKEE (reference sequence). Trimming shortened V by 3 bases and J by 0 bases, and 10 bases separated the two germline ends. The CDR3 DNA sequence: TGTGCCAGCAGCTGGAGCGGGGGTAGCAATCAGCCCCAGCATTTT. Translating it yields CASSWSGGSNQPQHF.

This clonotype was recorded a few times. For the CDR3, the DNA is TGTGCCAGCAGTGGACCGGGACTAGCGGTTGGGCATGAGCAGTTCTTC. Encoded protein: CASSGPGLAVGHEQFF. The chain joins TRBV12-3 or TRBV12-4 to TRBJ2-1; 11 bases line up with TRBD2. V gave up 5 bases and J gave up 8 bases; unmatched junction bases: 11. The CDR3 runs 16 residues.

This clonotype was counted a few times. CDR3 coding DNA: TGCAGTGCTAACTTACAGGGGGCAATGGCTTTCTTT. Translating gives CSANLQGAMAFF. The chain carries TRBV20-1 and TRBJ1-1; 9 positions agree with TRBD1. With 4 bases clipped from V and 11 bases from J, the junction kept 8 bases outside the gene matches. Germline V gives CDR1 DFQATT, CDR2 SNEGSKA (reference sequence). The CDR3 is 12 residues long.